This TCR beta chain was sequenced during a study of blood T cell repertoires in COVID-19. Study information: From the United States, Italy and Spain came samples of acute and convalescent COVID-19. PBMCs, B-cell-depleted T cells, or T cells were the source of the cDNA or gDNA that made up the material.

Germline loops: CDR1 LGHDT, CDR2 YNNKEL (reference sequence). V gave up 0 bases and J gave up 5 bases, with 17 bases separating them. The CDR3 spans 16 residues. Original processing methods: From reference gene primer amplification, estimates of nucleated cell counts were derived. Data came from immunoSEQ multiplex PCR; TCRdb stores just in-frame clones and leaves some out. V and J calls and clone size follow that table, whereas D and trimming were derived from the DNA. This table holds about 160,000 clones, about nine tenths found once. The V and J genes are TRBV3-1 (or the pseudogene TRBV3-2) and TRBJ2-7, with a weak D call TRBD2 (7 bases). Sequencing input: peripheral blood. This clonotype was sampled from a woman aged 55-69 years who had recovered from COVID-19. The CDR3 nucleotides are TGTGCCAGCAGCCAAGATAGGGTCGCGGGGGCGGACGAGCAGTACTTC. Its translation is CASSQDRVAGADEQYF.